This passage covers 25 T cell receptor beta chains from one sample sequenced in a study of blood T cell repertoires in COVID-19. Sequencing was performed with immunoSEQ multiplex PCR; in TCRdb, only in-frame clones are kept and a portion is missing. The data show fewer than 85,000 clones, roughly 89% seen once. Sequenced input: peripheral blood. These receptors all come from a man in his 60s with acute or convalescent COVID-19.

The rearrangement joins TRBV10-3 to TRBJ1-6, with 10 bases matching TRBD1. V gave up 0 bases and J gave up 13 bases; unmatched junction bases: 3. Per germline, CDR1 ENHRY and CDR2 SYGVKD. The CDR3 runs to 14 residues. The CDR3 loop is CAISESPDRGPLHF. The CDR3 bases are TGTGCCATCAGTGAGTCGCCGGACAGGGGGCCCCTCCACTTT.

This sequence joins TRBV9 and TRBJ2-1; 10 positions match TRBD1. Trimming cost V 3 bases and J 6 bases; bases outside gene matches: 6. Per the germline V gene, CDR1 is SGDLS and CDR2 is YYNGEE. The CDR3 spans 15 residues. CDR3 residues: CASSAGTGAPNEQFF. In DNA, the CDR3 is TGTGCCAGCAGCGCCGGGACAGGGGCCCCCAATGAGCAGTTCTTC.

This chain uses TRBV20-1 with TRBJ2-3; 8 bases agree with TRBD2. The CDR3 contains 14 residues. Germline V gives CDR1 DFQATT, CDR2 SNEGSKA (reference sequence). With V trimmed by 3 bases and J by 1 base, 3 bases remained unmatched. The CDR3 nucleotides are TGCAGTGCTAGTGACGGGGGGGGCACAGATACGCAGTATTTT. Protein product: CSASDGGGTDTQYF.

The table lists this clone with a few counts. CDR3 DNA sequence: TGTGCCAGCAGCCGGCGTGGCAGCGGTTCCTACGAGCAGTACTTC. Translation: CASSRRGSGSYEQYF. The V gene is TRBV21-1, the J gene TRBJ2-7; TRBD2, the table's D call, was not compared with the DNA. TRBV21-1 corresponds to a pseudogene. There are 15 residues in the CDR3.

This rearrangement joins TRBV3-1 (or the pseudogene TRBV3-2) to TRBJ1-6, with 7 bases that match TRBD1. Germline CDR1 and CDR2: LGHDT and YNNKEL (reference sequence). The CDR3 contains 15 residues. The ends lost 3 bases at V and 7 bases at J; junction bases unmatched: 6. CDR3 in DNA: TGTGCCAGCAGCCAGGGTACAGGGGTAAATTCACCCCTCCACTTT. Its protein product is CASSQGTGVNSPLHF.

This clone was picked up a small number of times. The chain uses TRBV2 and TRBJ1-4, with TRBD1 matching 12 bases. CDR3 size: 19 residues. V was pared by 1 base and J by 4 bases, with 10 bases of the junction left unmatched. Germline assignment: CDR1 SNHLY and CDR2 FYNNEI. CDR3 in amino acids: CASSEGHRDRGLDNEKLFF. DNA of the CDR3: TGTGCCAGCAGTGAAGGTCACCGGGACAGGGGGCTAGATAATGAAAAACTGTTTTTT. The whole variable domain, filled in from reference TRBV2 and TRBJ1-4, reads EPEVTQTPSHQVTQMGQEVILRCVPISNHLYFYWYRQILGQKVEFLVSFYNNEISEKSEIFDDQFSVERPDGSNFTLKIRSTKLEDSAMYFCASSEGHRDRGLDNEKLFFGSGTQLSVL.

The chain links TRBV29-1 to TRBJ1-2; 7 bases map to TRBD1. Per germline, CDR1 SQVTM and CDR2 ANQGSEA. The CDR3 spans 13 residues. J was trimmed by 3 bases and V by 6 bases; bases with no gene match: 7. CDR3 sequence (DNA): TGCAGCGTGGGACAGAAGAAGGACTATGGCTACACCTTC. This encodes CSVGQKKDYGYTF.

This clone has just a few counts. This sequence joins TRBV12-3 or TRBV12-4 and TRBJ2-5; D call uncertain. The CDR3 is 11 residues long. V was clipped by 8 bases and J by 9 bases, with 13 bases between them. The CDR3 nucleotides are TGTGCCAGCGGCCCAGGTAGTCCCCAGTACTTC. This sequence encodes CASGPGSPQYF.

The chain couples TRBV7-9 to TRBJ1-1; TRBD1 matches 8 bases. Germline lookup yields CDR1 SEHNR and CDR2 FQNEAQ (reference sequence). This CDR3 contains 14 residues. V shed 5 bases, J shed 8 bases, and the junction held 10 bases outside the gene matches. CDR3 nucleotides: TGTGCCAGCAGCCCGGTGGACAGGGTATCGGAAGCTTTCTTT. Encoded protein: CASSPVDRVSEAFF. Complete variable domain (other parts from reference TRBV7-9 and TRBJ1-1): DTGVSQNPRHKITKRGQNVTFRCDPISEHNRLYWYRQTLGQGPEFLTYFQNEAQLEKSRLLSDRFSAERPKGSFSTLEIQRTEQGDSAMYLCASSPVDRVSEAFFGQGTRLTVV.

The rearrangement joins TRBV2 to TRBJ2-1, with D maybe TRBD1 (5 bases). V lost 2 bases, J lost 4 bases, and 12 bases lay in between. The CDR3 has 15 amino acids. Germline CDR1 and CDR2: SNHLY and FYNNEI. CDR3 in amino acids: CASSESGLWYNEQFF. CDR3 DNA sequence: TGTGCCAGCAGTGAATCAGGGCTTTGGTACAATGAGCAGTTCTTC.

The chain recombines TRBV3-1 (or the pseudogene TRBV3-2) with TRBJ2-7; D possibly corresponds to TRBD2 (6 bases). V was pared by 4 bases and J by 7 bases, with 20 bases between. This CDR3 has 15 amino acids. Germline values: CDR1 LGHDT, CDR2 YNNKEL (reference sequence). CDR3 protein: CASSPVSGLVGEQYF. CDR3 nucleotides: TGTGCCAGCAGCCCTGTCAGCGGGTTAGTGGGAGAGCAGTACTTC.

This sequence joins TRBV28 and TRBJ2-3; 9 positions agree with TRBD1. The CDR3 is made up of 16 amino acids. Germline V gives CDR1 MDHEN, CDR2 SYDVKM. Unmatched junction bases numbered 16, after V lost 10 bases and J lost 5 bases. The chain's CDR3 is CAIANPRTGAGDTQYF. In DNA form, the CDR3 reads TGTGCCATAGCGAACCCAAGGACAGGGGCAGGAGATACGCAGTATTTT.

This clone was seen only once. The rearrangement links TRBV21-1 to TRBJ2-3; TRBD2, the table's D call, lacks a check against the DNA. TRBV21-1 represents a pseudogene. CDR3 length: 17 residues. CDR3 sequence: CASSSRRLAGGLDTQYF. CDR3 nucleotide sequence: TGTGCCAGCAGCAGTCGAAGACTAGCGGGGGGGCTAGATACGCAGTATTTT.

The chain has TRBV9 and TRBJ2-1, with a weak D call TRBD2 (6 bases). This CDR3 has 14 amino acids. Trimming removed 3 bases from V and 15 bases from J, with 22 bases in between. CDR1 is SGDLS and CDR2 is YYNGEE in the germline V gene. The CDR3 protein is CASSASRRGLLWFF. The CDR3 DNA reads as TGTGCCAGCAGCGCCTCGCGGCGGGGACTTCTTTGGTTCTTC.

The chain carries TRBV9 and TRBJ1-2; D is perhaps TRBD1 (5 bases). This CDR3 comprises 16 residues. V lost 0 bases, J lost 7 bases, and 19 bases lay in between. Germline CDR1 SGDLS, CDR2 YYNGEE. The CDR3 sequence is CASSVGGSRGIVGYTF. The CDR3 DNA follows: TGTGCCAGCAGCGTAGGGGGCTCACGGGGGATAGTTGGCTACACCTTC.

The chain carries TRBV11-1 and TRBJ2-3; TRBD2 might be the D (6 bases). V lost 6 bases, J lost 6 bases, and 16 bases lay in between. The CDR3 is 14 amino acids. CDR1 SGHAT and CDR2 FQDESV come from the germline V gene (reference sequence). The CDR3 bases are TGTGCCAGCAGACCCAGAACTAGCCCGGATACGCAGTATTTT. Protein product: CASRPRTSPDTQYF. The full variable domain, in which reference TRBV11-1 and TRBJ2-3 provide the parts outside the CDR3, is EAEVAQSPRYKITEKSQAVAFWCDPISGHATLYWYRQILGQGPELLVQFQDESVVDDSQLPKDRFSAERLKGVDSTLKIQPAELGDSAMYLCASRPRTSPDTQYFGPGTRLTVL.

This chain uses TRBV4-2 with TRBJ2-5, with 16 nucleotides matching TRBD2. V was clipped by 1 base and J by 1 base; unmatched bases: 3. Germline CDR1 reads LGHNA; CDR2 reads YNFKEQ. The CDR3 covers 18 residues. CDR3 amino acids: CASSQAGTSGGAQETQYF. CDR3 nucleotides: TGTGCCAGCAGCCAAGCCGGGACTAGCGGGGGGGCCCAAGAGACCCAGTACTTC.

The J gene is TRBJ1-2, the V gene TRBV6-1, with no clear D. V shed 0 bases and J shed 7 bases, with 12 bases lying between them. The length of the CDR3 is 14 residues. Germline values: CDR1 MNHNS, CDR2 SASEGT. CDR3 bases: TGTGCCAGCAGTGAAGCCGGTATCTCGGGTGGCTACACCTTC. This encodes CASSEAGISGGYTF.

This chain links TRBV28 with TRBJ1-3, with D perhaps TRBD1 (5 bases). Trimming shortened V by 8 bases and J by 1 base, and 15 bases separated the two germline ends. Germline V gene lookup returns CDR1 MDHEN and CDR2 SYDVKM. This CDR3 region has 15 residues. CDR3 nucleotide sequence: TGTGCCAGCCGGACTGGGGGGGAATCTGGAAACACCATATATTTT. Residues: CASRTGGESGNTIYF.

The chain uses TRBV2 and TRBJ1-6; TRBD1 matches at 8 bases. Trimming at V came to 4 bases and at J to 14 bases, leaving 10 bases not matched to a gene. CDR3 size: 14 residues. Germline V gene sequence: CDR1 SNHLY, CDR2 FYNNEI. This CDR3 is CASSVTGANSALHF. DNA of the CDR3: TGTGCCAGCAGTGTGACAGGGGCTAATTCGGCCCTCCACTTT.

The chain joins TRBV27 to TRBJ1-6, with 8 positions matching TRBD1. The CDR3 extends over 14 amino acids. The junction had 5 bases not matched to a gene; V was cut back by 5 bases and J by 8 bases. Germline assignment: CDR1 MNHEY and CDR2 SMNVEV (reference sequence). Here the CDR3 DNA reads TGTGCCAGCAGTCGGACAGGGTTGCATTCACCCCTCCACTTT. Encoded protein: CASSRTGLHSPLHF.

This clone was counted a single time. The chain has TRBV5-1 and TRBJ2-3, with D possibly matching TRBD1 (6 bases). The V gene's germline CDR1 is SGHRS and CDR2 YFSETQ. The CDR3 runs to 16 residues. The V and J ends lost 0 bases and 1 base respectively, with 12 bases between them. DNA for the CDR3: TGCGCCAGCAGCTTGGACTGGGGGCGGGGCACAGATACGCAGTATTTT. Its protein is CASSLDWGRGTDTQYF.

V gene TRBV4-3 combines with J gene TRBJ1-5; D unclear. Trimming pared 0 bases from V and 6 bases from J, leaving 12 bases between. The CDR3 extends over 15 amino acids. Germline assignment: CDR1 LGHNA and CDR2 YSLEER. CDR3 sequence (DNA): TGCGCCAGCAGCCAAGACCGGGGTACGGCTCAGCCCCAGCATTTT. Its protein product is CASSQDRGTAQPQHF.

Regarding this clone: At one end the junction does not follow the germline gene, possibly because of a read error. V and J are TRBV3-1 (or the pseudogene TRBV3-2) and TRBJ2-3, with TRBD2 matching 15 bases. CDR1 and CDR2 from the germline V gene are LGHDT and YNNKEL (reference sequence). CDR3 length: 14 residues. CDR3 sequence reads: CASSPTGLAGGPSF. The CDR3 region has the DNA TGTGCCAGCAGCCCAACCGGACTAGCGGGGGGGCCAAGTTTT.

The V and J genes are TRBV5-1 and TRBJ2-7; D remains unclear. Trimming took 0 bases from V and 1 from J, leaving 11 bases between them. The CDR3 consists of 15 residues. In germline, CDR1 is SGHRS, CDR2 YFSETQ. The CDR3 sequence is CASSLEVVRSYEQYF. As DNA, the CDR3 is TGCGCCAGCAGCTTGGAGGTTGTCAGGTCCTACGAGCAGTACTTC.